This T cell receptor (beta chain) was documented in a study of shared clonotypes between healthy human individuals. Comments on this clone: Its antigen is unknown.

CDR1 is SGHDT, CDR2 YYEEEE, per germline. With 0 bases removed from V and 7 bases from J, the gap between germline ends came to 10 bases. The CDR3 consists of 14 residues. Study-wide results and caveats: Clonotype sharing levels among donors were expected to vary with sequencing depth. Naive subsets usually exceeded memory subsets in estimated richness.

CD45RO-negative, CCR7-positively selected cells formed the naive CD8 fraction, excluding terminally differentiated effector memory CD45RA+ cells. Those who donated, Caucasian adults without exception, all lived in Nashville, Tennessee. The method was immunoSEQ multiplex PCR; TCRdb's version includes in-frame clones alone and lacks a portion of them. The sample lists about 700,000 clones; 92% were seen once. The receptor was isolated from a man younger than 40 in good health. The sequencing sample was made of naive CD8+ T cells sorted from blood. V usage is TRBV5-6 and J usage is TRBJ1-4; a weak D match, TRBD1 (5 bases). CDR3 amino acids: CASSLVGEPEKLFF. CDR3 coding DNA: TGTGCCAGCAGCTTGGTGGGGGAACCTGAAAAACTGTTTTTT.